This T cell receptor (beta chain) was observed in a study of shared clonotypes between healthy human individuals (dated by TCRdb to the early 2020s). As for the study more broadly: A couple of women and three men aged 18 to 49 years were included in the cohort. For each donor, three plates each were used for CD4 naive and CD4 memory, two plates were used for CD8 naive, and one plate was used for CD8 memory. The study deeply sequenced blood TCR repertoires of 5 or 6 healthy adults to estimate repertoire size and the extent of clonotype sharing between individuals. To increase sequencing depth and limit assay-specific biases, different laboratories used diverse techniques to prepare libraries and sequence TCR repertoires. Leukapheresis yielded between about 0.85 and 9 billion PBMCs per donor. General conclusions and limits of the study: Incomplete sequencing was indicated by rarefaction of sorted-subset datasets, despite the large sequencing depth. Higher generation probabilities were observed for clonotypes shared by all four sorted-subset donors than for non-shared clonotypes. Approximately 5% of naive CD4, more than 3% of naive CD8, 2.3% of memory CD4, and about 0.4% of memory CD8 clonotypes were shared across a few donors. Larger estimated clonotype richness was generally found for naive subsets than for memory subsets. Because the study included only a small number of donors, the genetic and exposure-history diversity represented was limited. Pairwise subsampling led to the expectation that sequencing depth would affect the degree of clonotype sharing among donors. Only blood was sampled, and tissue TCR repertoires likely differ from those in blood.

TCR CDR3 regions were amplified from genomic DNA by multiplex PCR using the deep immunoSEQ assay. Extracted genomic DNA from each cell subset was spread evenly across all wells of several immunoSEQ 96-well plates, with each plate serving as a replicate. For sorted subsets, about 0.2 ug genomic DNA, equal to 30,000 or so T cell genomes, was loaded into each replicate PCR. Purified libraries were quantified with a Qubit 3.0 fluorometer, sized on a Bioanalyzer 2100, and re-quantified with the KAPA Library Quantification kit. A separate single-read 150-cycle Illumina NextSeq 550 flow cell was used to sequence each immunoSEQ 96-well plate. In the original analysis: The immunoSEQ output contained only junctional sequences without quality scores, so filtering could not match that applied to full-length reads. To assign V/J genes and CDR3, sequences were annotated against IMGT germline references using PyIR, a Python wrapper for IgBLAST v1.9. Reads with weak V/J assignments (E-value above 1e-6), missing CDR3, stop codons, out-of-frame junctions, or ambiguous translated residues were removed. A V3J clonotype was defined by an identical inferred V gene, J gene, and CDR3 amino acid sequence. To compute the percentage overlap between repertoires, the number of shared unique clonotypes was divided by the size of the smaller repertoire. Three approaches were used to assess repertoire richness: RTK rarefaction, the Chao1 estimator, and Recon v2.1 estimates of unobserved clonotypes. Generation probabilities were computed with OLGA for all TCRbeta clonotypes obtained by the gDNA method from a handful of donors. The table comes from immuneACCESS by way of TCRdb, which keeps in-frame sequences with V and J called. Part of the clones is missing from these tables; in studies checked, under half for an unresolved V gene and the rest for unknown reasons. The V and J calls and clone size were taken over from that table, and D and trimming were inferred from the DNA. The sample includes around 2.3 million clones, with under 97% observed a single time. Around 0.13% of the sample is held by the ten biggest clonotypes.

This clone has only one observation. The target of this receptor is not known. The record has no base qualities; no much larger clone is one base away. Healthy HIV-negative adults with no recently reported acute infections or vaccinations were included as donors. Every donor was a Caucasian adult residing in Nashville, Tennessee, USA. CD4+ T cells were enriched by magnetic negative selection, after which naive cells were positively selected on CD45RA and the negative fraction was taken as the memory subset. After blood collection by leukapheresis, PBMCs were isolated using Ficoll-Histopaque density gradient centrifugation and then cryopreserved in the vapor phase of liquid nitrogen. Analytical flow cytometry was used to check the purity and quantity of every magnetically sorted T cell population. Genomic DNA was isolated from every sorted fraction and measured by UV absorbance on a Nanodrop 2000c.

The sample comprised naive CD4+ T cells sorted from blood. This specimen's cell subset or site label, per the study, means: CD45RA+ positively selected. This receptor was identified in a man younger than 35 in good health.

At the DNA level, the sequence is TGTGCCAGCACCCACCCGGGGGGACAGGGTAACTACGAGCAGTACTTC. Its protein product is CASTHPGGQGNYEQYF. The chain was built from TRBV28 and TRBJ2-7; 9 middle bases align to TRBD1. From the germline V gene, CDR1 is MDHEN and CDR2 is SYDVKM. From cysteine to phenylalanine, the CDR3 is 16 amino acids long. Just the 48-base CDR3 DNA is kept, in frame starting at base 1. The germline V and J ends show losses of 7 bases and 3 bases respectively, and no gene match explains 13 bases of the junction.